This TCR beta chain was identified in a study of blood T cell repertoires in COVID-19. Study-wide context: The United States, Italy and Spain supplied acute and convalescent COVID-19 samples. The cDNA or gDNA used as material had been derived from T cells, B-cell-depleted T cells, or PBMCs.

Per the study methods: Amplification of reference gene primers provided the estimated nucleated cell counts. The assay was immunoSEQ multiplex PCR, and TCRdb's table has in-frame clones only and misses some. V, J and clone size are those of that table, while D and trimming were read from the DNA. The sample lists tens of thousands of clones, about 88% seen once, with roughly 5.4% in the top ten. Germline V gene sequence: CDR1 KGHSH, CDR2 LQKENI. V was trimmed by 6 bases and J by 3 bases, leaving 12 bases between them. This CDR3 is built from 13 residues. The receptor comes from a woman aged 80 or over with active COVID-19. The specimen was peripheral blood. The J gene is TRBJ2-7, the V gene TRBV18; the D gene is possibly TRBD2 (6 bases). CDR3 region: CASSETRNYEQYF. The CDR3 bases are TGTGCCAGCTCTGAGACTAGGAACTACGAGCAGTACTTC.